The next 27 T cell receptor beta chains were all read from a single sample in a study of cytomegalovirus exposure and HLA in healthy donors. The PCR made use of 60 Vbeta and 13 Jbeta primers. Clones were read by immunoSEQ multiplex PCR, and TCRdb kept only the in-frame ones, dropping some. The table has some 110,000 clones, roughly 80% seen once. The sequencing sample was made of PBMCs. The receptors derive from a man in his fifties or sixties in good health and CMV-seropositive.

This clone showed up just a few times. The V gene is TRBV7-9, the J gene TRBJ1-1; no reliable D call. CDR1 is SEHNR, CDR2 FQNEAQ, per germline (reference sequence). The CDR3 runs 14 residues. The germline V and J ends were trimmed by 5 bases and 5 bases, with 15 bases remaining between them. The CDR3 coding sequence is TGTGCCAGCAGCAATCAGCGGATTACAACTGAAGCTTTCTTT. The encoded protein is CASSNQRITTEAFF.

The gene calls are TRBV7-9 and TRBJ2-7, with 9 nucleotides matching TRBD2. The CDR3 is 19 residues long. After removal of 0 bases from V and 0 bases from J, the junction contained 12 bases not matched to a gene. Germline CDR1 and CDR2: SEHNR and FQNEAQ (reference sequence). This chain's CDR3 is CASSLASGSKYPSSYEQYF. The DNA for the CDR3 is TGTGCCAGCAGCTTAGCTAGCGGGAGTAAGTACCCGAGCTCCTACGAGCAGTACTTC.

This chain joins TRBV28 and TRBJ2-5; maybe TRBD1 (6 bases). The last part of the DNA fits TRBJ2-7 better; the J call may be wrong. The CDR3 extends over 14 amino acids. The germline V gene encodes CDR1 MDHEN and CDR2 SYDVKM. CDR3 DNA sequence: TGTGCCAGCAGGTCAGGGGCAGCGGAGTACGAGCAGTACTTC. Amino acids: CASRSGAAEYEQYF.

The chain uses TRBV6-5 and TRBJ2-1, with a tentative D call TRBD1 (5 bases). Germline loops: CDR1 MNHEY, CDR2 SVGAGI. V was pared by 6 bases and J by 6 bases, with 12 bases between. CDR3 length: 13 residues. The CDR3 bases are TGTGCCAGCAGGCGTGACAGCTTCAATGAGCAGTTCTTC. Translated, it gives CASRRDSFNEQFF.

The chain combines TRBV28 with TRBJ1-5, with D maybe TRBD1 (6 bases). Germline-derived CDR1 and CDR2 are MDHEN and SYDVKM. The ends were cut back, 7 bases at V and 9 bases at J, with 19 bases in the middle. The CDR3 sequence is 14 residues long. CDR3 amino acids: CASTSIGGVMPQHF. CDR3 DNA: TGTGCCAGCACCTCAATAGGGGGGGTGATGCCCCAGCATTTT.

This clone was found a few times. This chain links TRBV7-2 with TRBJ2-4; perhaps TRBD1 as D (6 bases). The germline gives CDR1 SGHTA, CDR2 FQGNSA. CDR3 length: 14 residues. The V end was cut by 8 bases, the J end by 4 bases, with 15 bases between. The CDR3 region has the DNA TGTGCCAGCGGGGCGTTTAGGGGGAAAAACATTCAGTACTTC. Translation gives CASGAFRGKNIQYF.

The chain recombines TRBV14 with TRBJ1-5; TRBD1 is a possible D gene (5 bases). The germline V gene encodes CDR1 SGHDN and CDR2 FVKESK. The CDR3 sequence is 14 residues long. V was shortened by 4 bases and J by 2 bases, with 9 bases between the two germline ends. CDR3: CASSRGGGNQPQHF. DNA of the CDR3: TGTGCCAGCAGCCGGGGAGGGGGCAATCAGCCCCAGCATTTT. The variable domain in full, with the rest retrieved from reference TRBV14 and TRBJ1-5, is EAGVTQFPSHSVIEKGQTVTLRCDPISGHDNLYWYRRVMGKEIKFLLHFVKESKQDESGMPNNRFLAERTGGTYSTLKVQPAELEDSGVYFCASSRGGGNQPQHFGDGTRLSIL.

The chain uses TRBV19 and TRBJ2-7; TRBD2 matches 13 bases. Germline V gives CDR1 LNHDA, CDR2 SQIVND (reference sequence). The CDR3 covers 19 residues. V gave up 1 base and J gave up 6 bases; unmatched junction bases: 15. DNA of the CDR3: TGTGCCAGTAGTATAGGCTACGGGACTAGCGGGATTACATCGGCCGAGCAGTACTTC. It specifies CASSIGYGTSGITSAEQYF. Using reference TRBV19 and TRBJ2-7 for the parts outside the CDR3, the full variable domain is DGGITQSPKYLFRKEGQNVTLSCEQNLNHDAMYWYRQDPGQGLRLIYYSQIVNDFQKGDIAEGYSVSREKKESFPLTVTSAQKNPTAFYLCASSIGYGTSGITSAEQYFGPGTRLTVT.

This chain connects TRBV2 to TRBJ2-2; 7 positions agree with TRBD1. The CDR3 loop spans 15 amino acids. Germline assignment: CDR1 SNHLY and CDR2 FYNNEI. V shed 3 bases, J shed 4 bases, and the junction held 5 bases outside the gene matches. The CDR3 coding sequence is TGTGCCAGCAGTGATCGGCCAGGGGGCACCGGGGAGCTGTTTTTT. It translates to CASSDRPGGTGELFF.

This clone was recorded only once. The J gene is TRBJ2-5, the V gene TRBV4-1; 8 bases are shared with TRBD1. CDR1 and CDR2 from the germline V gene are MGHRA and YSYEKL. CDR3 length equals 17 residues. V was clipped by 3 bases and J by 1 base; unmatched bases: 10. CDR3 region: CASSQVWGTGSQETQYF. DNA of the CDR3: TGCGCCAGCAGCCAGGTTTGGGGGACAGGTAGCCAAGAGACCCAGTACTTC.

The V call is TRBV5-4, the J call TRBJ2-5, with a weak D call TRBD2 (6 bases). The CDR3 loop spans 15 amino acids. The germline gives CDR1 SGHNT, CDR2 YYREEE (reference sequence). V lost 4 bases to trimming and J lost 2 bases, with 15 bases between them. CDR3 nucleotides: TGTGCCAGCAGCCCCGGTCTAGCGATGCAAGAGACCCAGTACTTC. This gives the protein CASSPGLAMQETQYF.

Here the CDR3 reads CASSSDRETGELFF. The CDR3 nucleotides are TGCGCCAGCAGCTCAGACAGGGAGACCGGGGAGCTGTTTTTT. This chain links TRBV5-1 with TRBJ2-2, with 7 bases fitting TRBD1. The junction had 4 bases not matched to a gene; V was cut back by 3 bases and J by 5 bases. The CDR3 extends over 14 amino acids. Germline values: CDR1 SGHRS, CDR2 YFSETQ.

The chain recombines TRBV7-6 with TRBJ2-7; 9 nucleotides agree with TRBD2. V lost 11 bases and J lost 5; bases outside the gene matches: 13. CDR1 is SGHVS, CDR2 FNYEAQ, per germline. This CDR3 spans 14 amino acids. CDR3 loop: CAGTGASGNHEQYF. The CDR3 DNA reads TGTGCCGGAACCGGGGCTAGCGGGAACCACGAGCAGTACTTC.

With regard to this clone: This specimen includes other DNA sequences encoding the same CDR3. This chain uses TRBV7-9 with TRBJ2-7; 7 bases align to TRBD1. CDR1 is SEHNR and CDR2 is FQNEAQ in the germline V gene (reference sequence). Trimming took 5 bases from V and 2 from J; bases not matched to a gene: 9. This CDR3 has 15 amino acids. CDR3 sequence: CASSLVTTGPYEQYF. CDR3 DNA sequence: TGTGCCAGCAGCCTAGTAACGACAGGGCCCTACGAGCAGTACTTC.

J is TRBJ1-2 and V is TRBV10-2; 8 bases line up with TRBD1. The CDR3 has 13 amino acids. With 4 bases clipped from V and 4 bases from J, the junction kept 2 bases outside the gene matches. Germline V lookup: CDR1 WSHSY, CDR2 SAAADI. The CDR3 is CASSGQGTYGYTF. The CDR3 nucleotides are TGCGCCAGCAGTGGACAGGGGACCTATGGCTACACCTTC.

This sequence joins TRBV19 and TRBJ1-1; maybe TRBD1 (6 bases). This CDR3 spans 15 amino acids. Looked up from germline, CDR1 is LNHDA and CDR2 is SQIVND (reference sequence). The ends were cut back, 8 bases at V and 1 base at J, with 17 bases in the middle. The CDR3 DNA follows: TGTGCCAGTGCCGGCCGGTTCAGGGGGAACACTGAAGCTTTCTTT. Encoded protein: CASAGRFRGNTEAFF. The variable domain in full, completed from reference TRBV19 and TRBJ1-1, reads DGGITQSPKYLFRKEGQNVTLSCEQNLNHDAMYWYRQDPGQGLRLIYYSQIVNDFQKGDIAEGYSVSREKKESFPLTVTSAQKNPTAFYLCASAGRFRGNTEAFFGQGTRLTVV.

V usage is TRBV19 and J usage is TRBJ1-1, with D possibly being TRBD1 (6 bases). Germline loops: CDR1 LNHDA, CDR2 SQIVND (reference sequence). Trimming left V 4 bases short and J 3 bases short, with 9 bases between. The CDR3 has 13 amino acids. The CDR3 DNA is TGTGCCAGTAGTAACAGGGTTTACACTGAAGCTTTCTTT. Translated: CASSNRVYTEAFF.

The CDR3 bases are TGTGCCAGCTATGGGGGGGGAGGGGACACTGAAGCTTTCTTT. It translates to CASYGGGGDTEAFF. The J gene is TRBJ1-1, the V gene TRBV28; tentatively, D is TRBD1 (5 bases). Germline V lookup: CDR1 MDHEN, CDR2 SYDVKM. The CDR3 totals 14 residues. Trimming stripped 8 bases from V and 3 bases from J, with 16 bases between.

This clone appeared once. This chain links TRBV7-8 with TRBJ2-4; D is unclear. Per the germline V gene, CDR1 is SGHVS and CDR2 is FQNEAQ. This CDR3 is built from 14 residues. V lost 5 bases, J lost 8 bases, and 16 bases lay in between. Here the CDR3 reads CASSRTLASDIQYF. The CDR3 DNA follows: TGTGCCAGCAGCCGTACCCTGGCCAGCGACATTCAGTACTTC. Complete variable domain (other parts from reference TRBV7-8 and TRBJ2-4): GAGVSQSPRYKVAKRGQDVALRCDPISGHVSLFWYQQALGQGPEFLTYFQNEAQLDKSGLPSDRFFAERPEGSVSTLKIQRTQQEDSAVYLCASSRTLASDIQYFGAGTRLSVL.

The chain recombines TRBV27 with TRBJ2-5, with 13 bases aligning to TRBD2. V lost 3 bases and J lost 5; bases outside the gene matches: 9. The CDR3 is 17 residues long. Germline CDR1 MNHEY, CDR2 SMNVEV (reference sequence). The CDR3 DNA is TGTGCCAGCAGTTTTCTCTCGACTAGCGGGAGGTGGGAGACCCAGTACTTC. It yields the protein CASSFLSTSGRWETQYF.

This sequence joins TRBV19 and TRBJ2-2; possibly TRBD1 for D (5 bases). Trimming shortened V by 5 bases and J by 2 bases, and 9 bases separated the two germline ends. CDR1 and CDR2 from the germline V gene are LNHDA and SQIVND (reference sequence). This CDR3 comprises 14 residues. The CDR3 is CASSPTANTGELFF. The CDR3 DNA follows: TGTGCCAGTAGTCCGACAGCAAACACCGGGGAGCTGTTTTTT.

The V call is TRBV11-2, the J call TRBJ2-2; D call uncertain. The V and J ends lost 4 bases and 8 bases respectively, with 11 bases between them. Germline V gives CDR1 SGHAT, CDR2 FQNNGV. The CDR3 extends over 13 amino acids. The CDR3 nucleotides read TGTGCCAGCAGCTACGAGGTGCGGGGGGAGCTGTTTTTT. It yields the protein CASSYEVRGELFF.

This sequence joins TRBV7-9 and TRBJ1-6, with D perhaps TRBD1 (6 bases). Germline-derived CDR1 and CDR2 are SEHNR and FQNEAQ (reference sequence). V was clipped by 2 bases and J by 6 bases, with 11 bases between them. The CDR3 has 15 amino acids. The CDR3 here is CASSLLDRVNSPLHF. CDR3 sequence (DNA): TGTGCCAGCAGCTTATTGGACAGAGTTAATTCACCCCTCCACTTT. The variable domain in full, with the rest retrieved from reference TRBV7-9 and TRBJ1-6, is DTGVSQNPRHKITKRGQNVTFRCDPISEHNRLYWYRQTLGQGPEFLTYFQNEAQLEKSRLLSDRFSAERPKGSFSTLEIQRTEQGDSAMYLCASSLLDRVNSPLHFGNGTRLTVT.

The J gene is TRBJ2-5, the V gene TRBV18; 8 nucleotides match TRBD1. Germline trimming cut 1 base from V and 5 bases from J; bases unmatched to any gene: 6. Germline V gene sequence: CDR1 KGHSH, CDR2 LQKENI. The CDR3 runs to 15 residues. The CDR3 is CASSPRTGTGETQYF. The CDR3 DNA follows: TGTGCCAGCTCACCACGGACAGGGACGGGCGAGACCCAGTACTTC.

The chain combines TRBV5-1 with TRBJ1-4; tentative D call: TRBD1 (6 bases). The CDR3 contains 15 residues. Germline V gene lookup returns CDR1 SGHRS and CDR2 YFSETQ. V lost 0 bases, J lost 3 bases, and 9 bases lay in between. Here the CDR3 reads CASSLVEGANEKLFF. CDR3 sequence (DNA): TGCGCCAGCAGCTTGGTCGAGGGGGCTAATGAAAAACTGTTTTTT.

This clone was seen a single time. The chain joins TRBV30 to TRBJ1-1; D unresolved. Trimming removed 0 bases at V and 5 bases at J, with 4 bases between. The CDR3 is made up of 11 amino acids. In germline, CDR1 is GTSNPN, CDR2 SVGIG (reference sequence). CDR3 sequence reads: CAWSVQTEAFF. The CDR3 nucleotides are TGTGCCTGGAGTGTACAAACTGAAGCTTTCTTT. Full variable domain (missing parts from reference TRBV30 and TRBJ1-1): SQTIHQWPATLVQPVGSPLSLECTVEGTSNPNLYWYRQAAGRGLQLLFYSVGIGQISSEVPQNLSASRPQDRQFILSSKKLLLSDSGFYLCAWSVQTEAFFGQGTRLTVV.

J is TRBJ2-7 and V is TRBV6-5; 9 nucleotides align to TRBD2. The trim removed 0 bases at V and 3 bases at J, leaving 0 bases unmatched. The CDR3 length is 14 residues. CDR1 and CDR2 (germline): MNHEY, SVGAGI. CDR3 protein: CASSYSSGSYEQYF. CDR3 nucleotide sequence: TGTGCCAGCAGTTACTCTAGCGGGAGCTACGAGCAGTACTTC.